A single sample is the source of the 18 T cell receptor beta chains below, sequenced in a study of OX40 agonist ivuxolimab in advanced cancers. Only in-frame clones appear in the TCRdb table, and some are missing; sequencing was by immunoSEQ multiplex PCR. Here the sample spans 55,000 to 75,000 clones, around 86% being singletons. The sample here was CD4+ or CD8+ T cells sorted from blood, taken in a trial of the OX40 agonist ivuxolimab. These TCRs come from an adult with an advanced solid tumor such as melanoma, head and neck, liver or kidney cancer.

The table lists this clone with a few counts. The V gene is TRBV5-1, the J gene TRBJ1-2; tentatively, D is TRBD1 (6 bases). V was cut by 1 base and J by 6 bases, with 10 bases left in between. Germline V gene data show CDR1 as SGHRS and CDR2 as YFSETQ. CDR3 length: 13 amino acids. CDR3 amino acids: CASSLTGSDGYTF. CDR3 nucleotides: TGCGCCAGCAGCTTGACAGGGTCGGATGGCTACACCTTC.

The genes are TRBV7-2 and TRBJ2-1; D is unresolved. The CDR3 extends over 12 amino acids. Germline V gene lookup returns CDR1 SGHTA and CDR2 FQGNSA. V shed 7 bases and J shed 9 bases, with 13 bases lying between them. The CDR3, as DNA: TGTGCCAGCACCAATTGGCGTCGTGAGCAGTTCTTC. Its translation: CASTNWRREQFF.

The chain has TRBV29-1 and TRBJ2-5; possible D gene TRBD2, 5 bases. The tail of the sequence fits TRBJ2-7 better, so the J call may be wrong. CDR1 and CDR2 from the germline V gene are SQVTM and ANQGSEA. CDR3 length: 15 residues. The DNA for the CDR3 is TGCAGCGTTGCTGGGCGGGCCAGAAAAGACTACGAGCAGTACTTC. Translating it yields CSVAGRARKDYEQYF.

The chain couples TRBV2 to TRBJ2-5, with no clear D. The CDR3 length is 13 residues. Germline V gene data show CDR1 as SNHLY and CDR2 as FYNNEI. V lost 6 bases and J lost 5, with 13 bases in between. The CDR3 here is CASRRRVRETQYF. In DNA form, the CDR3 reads TGTGCCAGCAGGCGCCGGGTTAGGGAGACCCAGTACTTC.

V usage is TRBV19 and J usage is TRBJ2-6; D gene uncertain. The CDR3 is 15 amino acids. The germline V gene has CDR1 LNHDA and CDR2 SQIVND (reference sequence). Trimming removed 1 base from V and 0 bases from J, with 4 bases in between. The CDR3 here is CASSIGRSGANVLTF. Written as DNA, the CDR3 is TGTGCCAGTAGTATAGGGCGCTCTGGGGCCAACGTCCTGACTTTC. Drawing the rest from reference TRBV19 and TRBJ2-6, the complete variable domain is DGGITQSPKYLFRKEGQNVTLSCEQNLNHDAMYWYRQDPGQGLRLIYYSQIVNDFQKGDIAEGYSVSREKKESFPLTVTSAQKNPTAFYLCASSIGRSGANVLTFGAGSRLTVL.

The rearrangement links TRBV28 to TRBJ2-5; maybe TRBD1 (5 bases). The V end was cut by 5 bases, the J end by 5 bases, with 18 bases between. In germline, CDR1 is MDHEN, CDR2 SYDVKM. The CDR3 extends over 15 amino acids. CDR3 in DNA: TGTGCCAGCAGTGCAGCCCCTCAGGGTCGGGAGACCCAGTACTTC. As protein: CASSAAPQGRETQYF.

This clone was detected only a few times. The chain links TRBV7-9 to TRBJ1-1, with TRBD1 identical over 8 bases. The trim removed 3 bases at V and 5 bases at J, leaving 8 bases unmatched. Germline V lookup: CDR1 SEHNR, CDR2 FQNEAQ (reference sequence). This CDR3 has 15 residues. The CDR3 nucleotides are TGTGCCAGCAGCTTTGGACAGGGACGAGGTACTGAAGCTTTCTTT. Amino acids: CASSFGQGRGTEAFF.

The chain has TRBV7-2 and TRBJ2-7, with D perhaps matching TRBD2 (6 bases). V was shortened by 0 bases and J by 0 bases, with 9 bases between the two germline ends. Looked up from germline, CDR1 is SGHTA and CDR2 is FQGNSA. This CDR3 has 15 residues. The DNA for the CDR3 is TGTGCCAGCAGCTTAGCAGGGAGGAGCTCCTACGAGCAGTACTTC. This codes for CASSLAGRSSYEQYF.

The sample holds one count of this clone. The DNA for the CDR3 is TGTGCCAGCAGTCAATTCTCAGGAAACACCATATATTTT. As protein: CASSQFSGNTIYF. V gene TRBV27 combines with J gene TRBJ1-3; D gene uncertain. The V gene lost 5 bases and the J gene lost 4 bases, with 9 bases spanning the gap. Germline values: CDR1 MNHEY, CDR2 SMNVEV (reference sequence). The CDR3 is 13 amino acids.

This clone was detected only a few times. The CDR3 DNA follows: TGTGCCAGCAGAGGGAGGGGGGGCGGTAGGGATACGCAGTATTTT. Residues: CASRGRGGGRDTQYF. V is TRBV2 and J is TRBJ2-3; D might be TRBD2 (7 bases). Germline assignment: CDR1 SNHLY and CDR2 FYNNEI. Deletions cut 6 bases from V and 6 bases from J, with 19 bases between. This CDR3 region has 15 residues.

The CDR3 here is CASSQGHGTSGNIQYF. The CDR3 DNA reads TGTGCCAGCTCTCAGGGACACGGGACTAGTGGGAACATTCAGTACTTC. The genes are TRBV18 and TRBJ2-4, with TRBD2 identical over 8 bases. V was clipped by 6 bases and J by 7 bases; unmatched bases: 14. The CDR3 runs 16 residues. From germline, CDR1 is KGHSH and CDR2 LQKENI.

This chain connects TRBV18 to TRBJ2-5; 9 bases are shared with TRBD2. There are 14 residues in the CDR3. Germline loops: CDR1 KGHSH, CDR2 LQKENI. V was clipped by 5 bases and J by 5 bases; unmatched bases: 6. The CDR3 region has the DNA TGTGCCAGCTCAGCCTCCGCGGGGGGGGAGACCCAGTACTTC. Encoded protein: CASSASAGGETQYF.

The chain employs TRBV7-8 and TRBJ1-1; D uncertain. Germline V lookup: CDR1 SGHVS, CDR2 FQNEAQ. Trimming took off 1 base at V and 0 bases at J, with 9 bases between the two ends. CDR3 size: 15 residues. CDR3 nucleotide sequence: TGTGCCAGCAGCTTAGGGGGAGGGATGAACACTGAAGCTTTCTTT. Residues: CASSLGGGMNTEAFF.

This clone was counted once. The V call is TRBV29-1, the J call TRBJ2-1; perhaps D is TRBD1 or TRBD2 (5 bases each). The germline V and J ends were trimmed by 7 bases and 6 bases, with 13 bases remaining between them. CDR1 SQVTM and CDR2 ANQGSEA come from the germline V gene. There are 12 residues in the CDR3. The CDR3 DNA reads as TGCAGCGAGGGGCAGGGACCCAATGAGCAGTTCTTC. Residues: CSEGQGPNEQFF.

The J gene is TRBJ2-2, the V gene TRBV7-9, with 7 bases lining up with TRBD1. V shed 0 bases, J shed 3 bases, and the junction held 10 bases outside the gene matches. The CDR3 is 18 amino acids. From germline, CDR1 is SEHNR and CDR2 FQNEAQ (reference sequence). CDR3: CASSLALSRDRYTGELFF. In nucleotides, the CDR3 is TGTGCCAGCAGCTTAGCTTTGAGCCGGGACAGATACACCGGGGAGCTGTTTTTT.

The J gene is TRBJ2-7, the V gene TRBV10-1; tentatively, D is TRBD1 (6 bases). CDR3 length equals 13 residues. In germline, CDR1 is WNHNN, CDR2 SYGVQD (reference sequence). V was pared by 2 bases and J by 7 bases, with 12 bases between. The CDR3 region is CASSENRVGEQYF. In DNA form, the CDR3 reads TGCGCCAGCAGTGAGAACAGGGTGGGGGAGCAGTACTTC.

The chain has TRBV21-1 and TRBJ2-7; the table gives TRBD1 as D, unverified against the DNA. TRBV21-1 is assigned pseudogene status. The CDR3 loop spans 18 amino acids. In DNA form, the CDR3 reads TGTGCCAGCAGCAAAGAAGGCAGGGTGGGCGACCAAACCTACGAGCAGTACTTC. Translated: CASSKEGRVGDQTYEQYF.

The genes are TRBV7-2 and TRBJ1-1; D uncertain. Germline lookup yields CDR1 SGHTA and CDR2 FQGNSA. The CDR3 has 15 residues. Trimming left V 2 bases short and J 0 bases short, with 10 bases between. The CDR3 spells CASSLRAAMNTEAFF. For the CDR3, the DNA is TGTGCCAGCAGCTTAAGGGCAGCCATGAACACTGAAGCTTTCTTT.